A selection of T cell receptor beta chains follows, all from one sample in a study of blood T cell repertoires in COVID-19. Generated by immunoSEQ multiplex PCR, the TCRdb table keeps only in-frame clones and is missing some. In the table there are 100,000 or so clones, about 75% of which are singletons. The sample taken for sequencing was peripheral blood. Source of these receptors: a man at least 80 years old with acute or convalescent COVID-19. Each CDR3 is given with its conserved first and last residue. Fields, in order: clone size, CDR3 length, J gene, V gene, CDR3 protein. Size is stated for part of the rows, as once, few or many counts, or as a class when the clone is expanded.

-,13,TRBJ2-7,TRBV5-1,CASSRSGAYEQYF
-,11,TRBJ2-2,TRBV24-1,CATSQRGELFF
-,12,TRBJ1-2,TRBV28,CASSGRNYGYTF
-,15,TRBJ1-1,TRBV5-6,CASSSRGAGATEAFF
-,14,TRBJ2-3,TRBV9,CASSPQGRTDTQYF
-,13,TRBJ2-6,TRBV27,CASSSAGANVLTF
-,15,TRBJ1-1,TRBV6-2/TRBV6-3,CASSYVVGAGTEAFF
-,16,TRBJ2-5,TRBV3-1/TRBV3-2,CASSPWGGRGQETQYF
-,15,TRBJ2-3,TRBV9,CASSASGRGSDTQYF
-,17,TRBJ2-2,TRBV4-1,CASSQRDRATNTGELFF
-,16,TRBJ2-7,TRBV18,CASSPIGLAGGREQYF
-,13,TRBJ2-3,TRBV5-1,CASASTSTDTQYF
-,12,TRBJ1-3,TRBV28,CASSLSGNTIYF
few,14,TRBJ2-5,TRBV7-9,CASSLVSNQETQYF
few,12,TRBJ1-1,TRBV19,CASLGRYTEAFF
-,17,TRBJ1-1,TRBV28,CASSLTMGPYRNTEAFF
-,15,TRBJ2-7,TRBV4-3,CASSQDRGSSYEQYF
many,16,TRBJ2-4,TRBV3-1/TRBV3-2,CASSRRLDLAKNIQYF
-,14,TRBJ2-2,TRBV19,CASSLDRMSGELFF
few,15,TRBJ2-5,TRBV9,CASSGGGGVQETQYF
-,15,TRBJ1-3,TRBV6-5,CASRRGGSVGNTIYF
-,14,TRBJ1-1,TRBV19,CASSTGRGNTEAFF
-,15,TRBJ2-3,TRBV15,CATSPVDRKTDTQYF
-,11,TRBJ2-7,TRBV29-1,CSVERGYEQYF
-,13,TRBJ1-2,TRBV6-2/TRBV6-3,CASSYFSNYGYTF
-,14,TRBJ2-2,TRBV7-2,CASSFRGRGGELFF
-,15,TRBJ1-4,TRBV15,CATSRTQTGIEKLFF
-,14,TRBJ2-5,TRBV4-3,CASSQGQYQETQYF
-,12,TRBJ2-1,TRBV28,CASSSNSNEQFF
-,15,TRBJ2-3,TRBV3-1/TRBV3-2,CASSQFSGSEDTQYF
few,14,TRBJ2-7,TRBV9,CASSVGQSSYEQYF
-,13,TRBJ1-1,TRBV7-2,CASRPRQGSKAFF
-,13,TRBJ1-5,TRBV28,CASSLAGTQPQHF
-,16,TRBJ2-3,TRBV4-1,CASSHATSGSTDTQYF
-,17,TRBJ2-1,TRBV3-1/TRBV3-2,CASSQVGQRSSYNEQFF
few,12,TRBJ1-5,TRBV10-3,CAIRRDKEPQHF
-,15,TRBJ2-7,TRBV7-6,CASSLVYSGMNEQYF
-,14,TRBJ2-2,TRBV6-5,CASNGLAGVGELFF
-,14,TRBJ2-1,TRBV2,CASSAGTRGIEQFF
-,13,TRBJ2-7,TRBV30,CAWTPGSPYEQYF
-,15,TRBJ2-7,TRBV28,CASRNPGQGFHEQYF
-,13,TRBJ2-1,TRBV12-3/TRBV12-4,CASSFSGGREHFF
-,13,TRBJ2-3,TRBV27,CASKTLTVDTQYF
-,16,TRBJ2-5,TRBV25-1,CASSEYASGRGETQYF
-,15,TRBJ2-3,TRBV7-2,CASSPRGRLPDTQYF
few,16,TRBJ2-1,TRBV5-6,CASSQFSGRANGEQFF
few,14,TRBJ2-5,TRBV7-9,CASSSWDKEETQYF
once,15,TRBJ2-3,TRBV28,CASSNPLASTDTQYF
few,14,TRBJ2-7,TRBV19,CASSIYRGHHEQYF
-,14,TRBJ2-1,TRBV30,CAWSVIAGGFLAFF
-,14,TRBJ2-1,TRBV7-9,CASGTSGRANEQFF
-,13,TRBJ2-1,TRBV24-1,CATSDTRNNEQFF
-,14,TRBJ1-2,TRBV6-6,CASSNRQDVYGYTF
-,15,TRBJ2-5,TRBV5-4,CASSPPGQGGETQYF